A selection of T cell receptor beta chains follows, all from one sample in a study of T cell responses to AZD1222 COVID-19 vaccine. The table came from immunoSEQ multiplex PCR; TCRdb's copy has only in-frame clones and leaves some out. The table lists about 130,000 clones, 80% to 90% of them singletons, with about 8.3% in the top ten. This sample comprised peripheral blood, obtained on day 0 of AZD1222 vaccination. The receptors were sampled from an adult in good health. The CDR3 runs from the conserved cysteine through the conserved F or W. D genes are given only for firm matches. Part of the rows lack a size; the others show once, few, many or a class for expanded clones.

clone size: NA; V gene: TRBV28; D gene: TRBD2; J gene: TRBJ2-2; CDR3 protein: CASTSPGLQNTGELFF
clone size: NA; V gene: TRBV24-1; D gene: NA; J gene: TRBJ2-3; CDR3 protein: CATSRRGTSSTDTQYF
clone size: NA; V gene: TRBV6-1; D gene: NA; J gene: TRBJ1-5; CDR3 protein: CASSASSGRWGNQPQHF
clone size: NA; V gene: TRBV5-6; D gene: NA; J gene: TRBJ2-1; CDR3 protein: CASSRERYEQFF
clone size: NA; V gene: TRBV5-1; D gene: NA; J gene: TRBJ2-2; CDR3 protein: CASSNIRPGELFF
clone size: NA; V gene: TRBV28; D gene: TRBD2; J gene: TRBJ2-7; CDR3 protein: CASSFSGGSRQYF
clone size: NA; V gene: TRBV27; D gene: TRBD2; J gene: TRBJ2-1; CDR3 protein: CASSLYPPTGGPNNEQFF
clone size: once; V gene: TRBV5-4; D gene: NA; J gene: TRBJ1-2; CDR3 protein: CASSLKVGNYGYTF
clone size: NA; V gene: TRBV19; D gene: TRBD1; J gene: TRBJ2-2; CDR3 protein: CASDQGAYTGELFF
clone size: NA; V gene: TRBV6-5; D gene: NA; J gene: TRBJ2-2; CDR3 protein: CASCFRTGELFF
clone size: NA; V gene: TRBV19; D gene: NA; J gene: TRBJ1-3; CDR3 protein: CASSIHGTTGNTIYF
clone size: NA; V gene: TRBV9; D gene: TRBD1; J gene: TRBJ2-3; CDR3 protein: CASSVRTGGETDTQYF
clone size: NA; V gene: TRBV6-4; D gene: NA; J gene: TRBJ1-2; CDR3 protein: CASSEVDSSYGYTF
clone size: once; V gene: TRBV18; D gene: TRBD1; J gene: TRBJ2-7; CDR3 protein: CASSPSTGTGSGEQYF
clone size: once; V gene: TRBV19; D gene: NA; J gene: TRBJ2-7; CDR3 protein: CAGPFSGYEQYF
clone size: NA; V gene: TRBV6-5; D gene: NA; J gene: TRBJ2-4; CDR3 protein: CASRPLGWGEDIQYF
clone size: once; V gene: TRBV6-5; D gene: NA; J gene: TRBJ1-6; CDR3 protein: CASSRDQDNSPLHF
clone size: NA; V gene: TRBV29-1; D gene: NA; J gene: TRBJ2-7; CDR3 protein: CSVDLRGAAAEEQYF
clone size: NA; V gene: TRBV24-1; D gene: TRBD1; J gene: TRBJ2-3; CDR3 protein: CATRLEGQETDTQYF
clone size: NA; V gene: TRBV6-5; D gene: TRBD2; J gene: TRBJ2-2; CDR3 protein: CASSYRAGVGELFF
clone size: NA; V gene: TRBV28; D gene: NA; J gene: TRBJ1-4; CDR3 protein: CASSTTASNEKLFF
clone size: NA; V gene: TRBV19; D gene: NA; J gene: TRBJ2-2; CDR3 protein: CASSRLDLTGELFF
clone size: NA; V gene: TRBV9; D gene: NA; J gene: TRBJ2-1; CDR3 protein: CASSVEQVYNEQFF
clone size: once; V gene: TRBV19; D gene: TRBD1; J gene: TRBJ1-2; CDR3 protein: CASSPTGTGDGYTF
clone size: NA; V gene: TRBV7-2; D gene: TRBD2; J gene: TRBJ2-5; CDR3 protein: CASSLAPGLAGGETQYF
clone size: few; V gene: TRBV10-3; D gene: TRBD1; J gene: TRBJ1-5; CDR3 protein: CAISATGTGENQPQHF
clone size: NA; V gene: TRBV9; D gene: NA; J gene: TRBJ1-3; CDR3 protein: CASRRGVESGNTIYF
clone size: NA; V gene: TRBV30; D gene: TRBD1; J gene: TRBJ1-5; CDR3 protein: CAWSREGGGQPQHF
clone size: once; V gene: TRBV7-2; D gene: NA; J gene: TRBJ2-1; CDR3 protein: CASLLRSSNEQFF
clone size: NA; V gene: TRBV5-6; D gene: TRBD1; J gene: TRBJ1-6; CDR3 protein: CASSSTVLPGQTYNSPLHF
clone size: NA; V gene: TRBV19; D gene: NA; J gene: TRBJ1-4; CDR3 protein: CASSIGGLTNEKLFF
clone size: NA; V gene: TRBV11-2; D gene: NA; J gene: TRBJ2-3; CDR3 protein: CASSLDRGSTDTQYF
clone size: NA; V gene: TRBV29-1; D gene: TRBD1; J gene: TRBJ1-4; CDR3 protein: CSVGRGGTNEKLFF
clone size: NA; V gene: TRBV5-1; D gene: TRBD1; J gene: TRBJ1-6; CDR3 protein: CASQTARGQNSPLHF
clone size: NA; V gene: TRBV6-2/TRBV6-3; D gene: NA; J gene: TRBJ1-4; CDR3 protein: CASSYSTGGRKLFF
clone size: NA; V gene: TRBV5-1; D gene: TRBD2; J gene: TRBJ2-5; CDR3 protein: CASSLGTSPETQYF
clone size: NA; V gene: TRBV11-3; D gene: NA; J gene: TRBJ2-5; CDR3 protein: CASSSGGPQTQYF
clone size: NA; V gene: TRBV5-1; D gene: TRBD2; J gene: TRBJ2-7; CDR3 protein: CASSTGTSVEQYF
clone size: NA; V gene: TRBV28; D gene: NA; J gene: TRBJ2-1; CDR3 protein: CASSFEGLGFSEQFF
clone size: NA; V gene: TRBV28; D gene: NA; J gene: TRBJ2-7; CDR3 protein: CASSPQLYEQYF
clone size: NA; V gene: TRBV27; D gene: TRBD1; J gene: TRBJ2-7; CDR3 protein: CASSSAPGQGTYEQYF
clone size: NA; V gene: TRBV6-5; D gene: NA; J gene: TRBJ1-1; CDR3 protein: CASNPGADMNTEAFF
clone size: NA; V gene: TRBV29-1; D gene: NA; J gene: TRBJ1-2; CDR3 protein: CSVNRGGWRGYTF
clone size: NA; V gene: TRBV2; D gene: NA; J gene: TRBJ2-3; CDR3 protein: CASSVSDRHTDTQYF
clone size: NA; V gene: TRBV11-3; D gene: NA; J gene: TRBJ2-7; CDR3 protein: CASSLWSLAAYEQYF
clone size: NA; V gene: TRBV6-1; D gene: NA; J gene: TRBJ2-7; CDR3 protein: CASSEDRWYEQYF
clone size: NA; V gene: TRBV12-3/TRBV12-4; D gene: NA; J gene: TRBJ1-2; CDR3 protein: CASKHPNYGYTF
clone size: NA; V gene: TRBV3-1/TRBV3-2; D gene: NA; J gene: TRBJ2-7; CDR3 protein: CASSQDSRSSYEQYF
clone size: NA; V gene: TRBV11-3; D gene: NA; J gene: TRBJ2-2; CDR3 protein: CASSSSRGVTGELFF
clone size: NA; V gene: TRBV29-1; D gene: NA; J gene: TRBJ1-1; CDR3 protein: CSVARTVMNTEAFF
clone size: NA; V gene: TRBV6-2/TRBV6-3; D gene: NA; J gene: TRBJ2-7; CDR3 protein: CASSFSYEQYF
clone size: NA; V gene: TRBV2; D gene: NA; J gene: TRBJ2-3; CDR3 protein: CASRTTSADTQYF
clone size: NA; V gene: TRBV21-1; D gene: NA; J gene: TRBJ2-3; CDR3 protein: CASSKVGGGPTDTQYF
clone size: NA; V gene: TRBV27; D gene: NA; J gene: TRBJ1-1; CDR3 protein: CASSSWAIKTEAFF
clone size: NA; V gene: TRBV6-5; D gene: TRBD1; J gene: TRBJ1-5; CDR3 protein: CASSSGTGTNQPQHF
clone size: NA; V gene: TRBV7-2; D gene: NA; J gene: TRBJ2-6; CDR3 protein: CASRRTASGANVLTF
clone size: NA; V gene: TRBV7-3; D gene: TRBD1; J gene: TRBJ2-2; CDR3 protein: CASSPGGRLNTGELFF
clone size: NA; V gene: TRBV10-3; D gene: NA; J gene: TRBJ2-2; CDR3 protein: CAISMYGANTGELFF
clone size: NA; V gene: TRBV11-3; D gene: TRBD2; J gene: TRBJ2-1; CDR3 protein: CASSLVSRGGFDEQFF